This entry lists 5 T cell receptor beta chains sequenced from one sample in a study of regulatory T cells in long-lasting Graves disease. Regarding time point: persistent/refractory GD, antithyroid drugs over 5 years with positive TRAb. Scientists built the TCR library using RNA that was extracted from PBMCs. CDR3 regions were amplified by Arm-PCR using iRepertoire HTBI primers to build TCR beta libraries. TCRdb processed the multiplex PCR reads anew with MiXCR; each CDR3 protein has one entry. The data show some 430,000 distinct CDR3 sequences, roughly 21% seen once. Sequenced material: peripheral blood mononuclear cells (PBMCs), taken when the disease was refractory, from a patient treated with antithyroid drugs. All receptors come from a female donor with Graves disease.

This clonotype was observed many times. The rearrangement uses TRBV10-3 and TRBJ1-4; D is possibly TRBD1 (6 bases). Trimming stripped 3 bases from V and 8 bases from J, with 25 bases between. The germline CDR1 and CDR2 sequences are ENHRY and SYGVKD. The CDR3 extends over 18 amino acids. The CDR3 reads CAISDSPGTRAAEEKLFF. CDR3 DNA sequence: TGTGCCATCAGTGATTCTCCCGGGACACGGGCAGCGGAGGAAAAACTGTTTTTT.

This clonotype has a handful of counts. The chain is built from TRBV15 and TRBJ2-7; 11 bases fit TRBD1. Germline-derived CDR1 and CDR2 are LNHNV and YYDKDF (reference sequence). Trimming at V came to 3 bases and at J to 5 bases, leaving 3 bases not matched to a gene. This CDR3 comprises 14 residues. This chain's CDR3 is CATSSGQGADEQYF. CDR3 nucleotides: TGTGCCACCAGCAGCGGACAGGGGGCGGACGAGCAGTACTTC.

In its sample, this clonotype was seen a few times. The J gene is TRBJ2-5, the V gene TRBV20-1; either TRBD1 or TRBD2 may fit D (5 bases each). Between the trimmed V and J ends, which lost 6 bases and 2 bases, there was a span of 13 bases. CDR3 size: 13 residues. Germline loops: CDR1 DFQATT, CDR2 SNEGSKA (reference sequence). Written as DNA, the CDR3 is TGCAGTGCGGGAGACAGAATTCAAGAGACCCAGTACTTC. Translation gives CSAGDRIQETQYF.

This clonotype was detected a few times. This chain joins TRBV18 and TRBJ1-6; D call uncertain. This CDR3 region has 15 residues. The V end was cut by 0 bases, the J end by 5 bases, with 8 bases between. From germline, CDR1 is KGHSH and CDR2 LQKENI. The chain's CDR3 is CASSPPSGHNSPLHF. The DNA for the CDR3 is TGTGCCAGCTCACCACCGTCCGGGCATAATTCACCCCTCCACTTT.

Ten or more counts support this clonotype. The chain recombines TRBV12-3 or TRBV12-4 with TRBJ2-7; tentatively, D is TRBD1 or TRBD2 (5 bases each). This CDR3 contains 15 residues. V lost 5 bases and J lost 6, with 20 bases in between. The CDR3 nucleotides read TGTGCCAGCAGTCCGAGTACCGGGACGGCGATCGAGCAGTACTTC. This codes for CASSPSTGTAIEQYF.